This T cell receptor beta chain was found in a study of blood T cells in healthy people across ages. General observations from the study: Shifts in expanded clonotypes may have been confounded by donor CMV status, which was unknown.

V lost 0 bases, J lost 2 bases, and 11 bases lay in between. The CDR3 runs 16 residues. Looked up from germline, CDR1 is MNHEY and CDR2 is SVGAGI. Concerning this clonotype itself: Its matching antigen is unknown.

Primers used in a second PCR of about 6 to 11 cycles were a sample-barcoded 5' primer and a J-beta primer mix. TCRdb redid the calling of the 5' RACE reads with MiXCR, one entry per CDR3 protein. The data show around 990,000 distinct CDR3 sequences, under 30% seen once. The donors, healthy Caucasians from Russia, were aged roughly 6 to 95. The same specimen was also included in a second study, on T cells of mothers and their children. That work adds: Input to cDNA synthesis comprised all extracted RNA, at a ratio of 1.5 ug per 15 ul.

The gene calls are TRBV6-5 and TRBJ1-3; D gene uncertain. This TCR came from a girl aged 2 to 10 in good health. Sample: blood. The CDR3 reads CASSYSPGSAGNTIYF. CDR3 DNA sequence: TGTGCCAGCAGTTACTCGCCGGGGTCCGCTGGAAACACCATATATTTT.